This TCR beta chain appears in the sequencing data of a study of cytomegalovirus exposure and HLA in healthy donors. The study's findings and limits: According to an earlier analysis, most TCR beta V segments yielded productive rearrangements about 90% or about 30% of the time. Researchers reported in a later analysis that common viral pathogens appeared linked to several top clusters.

13 Jbeta primers and 60 Vbeta primers were used for the PCR. TCRdb's copy holds only in-frame clones and misses some; the assay was immunoSEQ multiplex PCR. In the table there are about 69,000 clones, about 73% of which are singletons. Remarks on this clone: The antigen remains unidentified.

Germline lookup yields CDR1 LNHDA and CDR2 SQIVND (reference sequence). CDR3 length: 15 amino acids. The germline V and J ends were trimmed by 7 bases and 4 bases, with 19 bases remaining between them. The V call is TRBV19, the J call TRBJ1-2, with D unresolved. Sample: PBMCs. The source of this sequence is a woman under 40 in good health and CMV-seronegative. This CDR3 reads CASKYGGRPSYGYTF. The CDR3 bases are TGTGCCAGTAAATACGGCGGCCGGCCCTCCTATGGCTACACCTTC.